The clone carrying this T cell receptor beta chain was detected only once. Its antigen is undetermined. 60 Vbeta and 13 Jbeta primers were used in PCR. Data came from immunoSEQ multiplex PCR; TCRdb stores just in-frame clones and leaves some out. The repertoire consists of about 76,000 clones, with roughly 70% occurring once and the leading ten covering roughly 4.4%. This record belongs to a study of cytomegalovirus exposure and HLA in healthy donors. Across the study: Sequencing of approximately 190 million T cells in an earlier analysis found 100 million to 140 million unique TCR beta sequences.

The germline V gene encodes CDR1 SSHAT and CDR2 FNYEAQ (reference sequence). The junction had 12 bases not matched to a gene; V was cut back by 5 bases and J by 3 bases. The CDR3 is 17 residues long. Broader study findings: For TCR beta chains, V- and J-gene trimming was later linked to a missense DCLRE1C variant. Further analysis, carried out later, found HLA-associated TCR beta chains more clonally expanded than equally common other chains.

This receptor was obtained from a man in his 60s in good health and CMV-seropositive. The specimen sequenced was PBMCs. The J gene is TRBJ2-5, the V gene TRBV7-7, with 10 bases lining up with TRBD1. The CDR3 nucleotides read TGTGCCAGCAGCGTACCCTATCAGACAGGGGGCGAAGAGACCCAGTACTTC. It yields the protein CASSVPYQTGGEETQYF. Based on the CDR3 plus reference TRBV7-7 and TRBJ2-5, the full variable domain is GAGVSQSPRYKVTKRGQDVTLRCDPISSHATLYWYQQALGQGPEFLTYFNYEAQPDKSGLPSDRFSAERPEGSISTLTIQRTEQRDSAMYRCASSVPYQTGGEETQYFGPGTRLLVL.